This T cell receptor (beta chain) was profiled in a study of blood T cell repertoires in COVID-19. CDR3 length equals 19 residues. CDR1 and CDR2 from the germline V gene are PRHDT and FYEKMQ (reference sequence). Deletions cut 4 bases from V and 0 bases from J, with 22 bases between. This clone was observed a handful of times. As originally analysed: Amplifying reference gene primers gave estimates of nucleated cell counts. Sequenced by immunoSEQ multiplex PCR; TCRdb stores in-frame clones only, minus some. The V and J calls and clone size are taken from that table; D and trimming were inferred from the DNA. The sample has 100,000 to 150,000 clones; 90% are singletons.

The specimen was peripheral blood. The chain recombines TRBV13 with TRBJ1-3; D may be TRBD1 (6 bases). The sequence was obtained from a man aged 50-59 years with active COVID-19. CDR3 sequence (DNA): TGTGCCAGCAGCTCCATAAAACAGGGTACCCTGTTCTCTGGAAACACCATATATTTT. It is translated as CASSSIKQGTLFSGNTIYF. Supplemented by reference TRBV13 and TRBJ1-3, the full variable domain reads AAGVIQSPRHLIKEKRETATLKCYPIPRHDTVYWYQQGPGQDPQFLISFYEKMQSDKGSIPDRFSAQQFSDYHSELNMSSLELGDSALYFCASSSIKQGTLFSGNTIYFGEGSWLTVV.